This T cell receptor beta chain comes out of a study of blood T cell repertoires in COVID-19. Study-wide background: Sites across the United States, Italy and Spain contributed samples from acute and convalescent COVID-19.

In the authors' workflow: Nucleated cell counts were estimated from reference gene primer amplification. The data were produced by immunoSEQ multiplex PCR, yet TCRdb's version contains in-frame clones alone and is incomplete. V and J calls and clone size come straight from that table; D and trimming were deduced from the DNA. The table includes around 260,000 clones, roughly 84% detected once. Seattle researchers signed up patients amid active infection and tracked them longitudinally. The receptor's source is a person aged 70 to 80 with COVID-19, enrolled during active disease. The specimen sequenced was peripheral blood.

For the CDR3, the DNA is TGTGCCAGCAGCTTAAACCAGGGCGGACCCCAGTACTTC. Translation gives CASSLNQGGPQYF. V and J are TRBV11-3 and TRBJ2-5; D may be TRBD1 (5 bases). V lost 2 bases and J lost 9, with 13 bases in between. This CDR3 has 13 amino acids. Germline V gene data show CDR1 as SGHNT and CDR2 as YENEEA.